The 8 T cell receptor beta chains presented below share a single source sample, sequenced in a study of blood T cell repertoires in COVID-19. Here immunoSEQ multiplex PCR was the method, and the copy in TCRdb shows in-frame clones only, minus some. The sample shows more than 150,000 clones, around nine tenths of them seen only once. Input material: peripheral blood. The receptor source for this set is a woman in her seventies with acute or convalescent COVID-19.

This chain links TRBV6-5 with TRBJ1-1; 9 bases are shared with TRBD1. J lost 7 bases, V lost 6 bases, and 6 bases had no gene match. CDR1 is MNHEY, CDR2 SVGAGI, per germline. The CDR3 runs to 13 residues. For the CDR3, the DNA is TGTGCCAGCAGCCACAGGGGGCGGGTTGAAGCTTTCTTT. Encoded protein: CASSHRGRVEAFF.

J is TRBJ2-1 and V is TRBV19; 9 nucleotides match TRBD1. CDR1 and CDR2 (germline): LNHDA, SQIVND (reference sequence). J gave up 0 bases and V 6 bases, and 9 bases lay outside the gene matches. The CDR3 sequence is 17 residues long. CDR3 in amino acids: CASRPLQGAYSYNEQFF. CDR3 DNA: TGTGCCAGTAGACCTTTACAGGGGGCTTACTCCTACAATGAGCAGTTCTTC.

This chain links TRBV11-3 with TRBJ2-7, with D possibly TRBD2 on 7 matching bases. CDR3 length: 15 residues. The V gene lost 0 bases and the J gene lost 2 bases, with 11 bases spanning the gap. The germline gives CDR1 SGHNT, CDR2 YENEEA. The CDR3 DNA reads TGTGCCAGCAGCTTAGATGGGCGGGGGCCCTACGAGCAGTACGTC. Its translation: CASSLDGRGPYEQYV.

The chain combines TRBV18 with TRBJ2-1; 7 bases align to TRBD1. CDR3 length equals 15 residues. V dropped 3 bases and J dropped 6; count of bases not matched to a gene: 8. Germline values: CDR1 KGHSH, CDR2 LQKENI. CDR3 amino acids: CASSPDVTGTNEQFF. The CDR3 nucleotides read TGTGCCAGCTCACCCGACGTGACAGGGACCAATGAGCAGTTCTTC.

The CDR3 sequence: CAFQKAGGPYNEQFF. The CDR3 DNA follows: TGTGCTTTCCAGAAGGCGGGGGGACCCTACAATGAGCAGTTCTTC. V is TRBV2 and J is TRBJ2-1; TRBD2 aligns across 8 bases. The CDR3 covers 15 residues. CDR1 is SNHLY and CDR2 is FYNNEI in the germline V gene.

A few counts support this clone. The chain recombines TRBV28 with TRBJ1-3; D remains ambiguous. The V gene lost 5 bases and the J gene lost 4 bases, with 3 bases spanning the gap. The CDR3 contains 11 residues. Germline V gene data show CDR1 as MDHEN and CDR2 as SYDVKM. CDR3 in DNA: TGTGCCAGCAGTCTGGGAAACACCATATATTTT. Its translation: CASSLGNTIYF.

This chain links TRBV25-1 with TRBJ1-3; D gene unclear. Trimming took off 6 bases at V and 1 base at J, with 7 bases between the two ends. The CDR3 extends over 13 amino acids. Germline V CDR1 and CDR2: MGHDK, SYGVNS. The CDR3 sequence: CASRRGSGNTIYF. The DNA of the CDR3 is TGTGCCAGCAGAAGAGGGTCTGGAAACACCATATATTTT.

This chain uses TRBV5-5 with TRBJ1-5; a possible D gene is TRBD1 (5 bases). The V end was cut by 6 bases, the J end by 0 bases, with 13 bases between. The CDR3 loop spans 15 amino acids. Per the germline V gene, CDR1 is SGHKS and CDR2 is YYEKEE (reference sequence). DNA of the CDR3: TGTGCCAGCACCTCTTACGGGGGTAGCAATCAGCCCCAGCATTTT. Protein sequence: CASTSYGGSNQPQHF.